This entry lists 2 T cell receptor beta chains sequenced from one sample in a study of cytomegalovirus exposure and HLA in healthy donors. Here immunoSEQ multiplex PCR was the method, and the copy in TCRdb shows in-frame clones only, minus some. The table includes over 120,000 clones, 80% to 90% detected once. The sequenced sample consisted of PBMCs. These receptors were obtained from a woman aged 25-40 years in good health and CMV-seropositive.

V gene TRBV27 combines with J gene TRBJ2-7; 8 nucleotides align to TRBD1. J lost 4 bases, V lost 6 bases, and 8 bases had no gene match. Germline V lookup: CDR1 MNHEY, CDR2 SMNVEV (reference sequence). This CDR3 contains 14 residues. CDR3 loop: CASSRTGIIYEQYF. The CDR3 nucleotides are TGTGCCAGCAGCCGGACAGGGATTATTTACGAGCAGTACTTC.

This rearrangement joins TRBV27 to TRBJ2-1, with TRBD2 identical over 12 bases. The CDR3 runs 16 residues. The germline gives CDR1 MNHEY, CDR2 SMNVEV (reference sequence). Unmatched junction bases numbered 4, after V lost 3 bases and J lost 4 bases. The CDR3 DNA reads as TGTGCCAGCAGTTTGACTAGCGGGAGTCTTTACAATGAGCAGTTCTTC. This translates into CASSLTSGSLYNEQFF.